This TCR beta chain comes out of a study of read filtering for tumor transcriptome and immune sequencing. Across the study: By R-ISS, stages I, II and III held approximately 8, 16 and 7 patients. Whole-transcriptome libraries were prepared after DNase treatment. Points from the study as a whole: About four fifths of IR-seq clonotypes had a single read, yet these held 3.5% to 4.5% of reads.

This library used roughly 370 ng RNA and molecular barcoded adaptors spanning alpha/delta and beta/gamma chains. Using its own MiXCR run on the reads, TCRdb lists one record per CDR3 protein. The table has 5,000 to 6,500 distinct CDR3 sequences, roughly 20% seen once; the top ten hold around 23%. A note on this clonotype: Its antigen remains unidentified.

Germline V gives CDR1 LGHDT, CDR2 YNNKEL (reference sequence). The CDR3 has 15 residues. J was trimmed by 8 bases and V by 5 bases; bases with no gene match: 12. V is TRBV3-1 and J is TRBJ2-1, with 7 positions matching TRBD2. This receptor was obtained from a donor aged 40 or over with multiple myeloma. The specimen was a population of CD138-negative cells sorted from bone marrow. CDR3 bases: TGTGCCAGCAGCGCAGTGGGAGGGTATGTGGATGAGCAGTTCTTC. Translation gives CASSAVGGYVDEQFF.